The sequence of this T cell receptor (beta chain) was determined in a study of cytomegalovirus exposure and HLA in healthy donors. Broader study findings: There were about 160 TCR beta chains listed as cytomegalovirus-associated. It emerged from a later analysis that several of the most significant clusters appeared to be linked to common viral pathogens.

PCR used 60 Vbeta primers and 13 Jbeta primers. This table comes from immunoSEQ multiplex PCR, and its TCRdb copy is limited to in-frame clones, with some not included. Among 140,000 or so clones listed, roughly two thirds were seen once. Comment on this clone: The antigen remains undetermined.

The CDR3 spans 16 residues. Material for sequencing was PBMCs. This rearrangement joins TRBV21-1 to TRBJ1-6. TRBV21-1 is an annotated pseudogene. This receptor was obtained from a male donor in good health and CMV-seronegative. The chain's CDR3 is CASTPGRVLRNSPLHF. The CDR3 DNA reads as TGTGCCAGCACCCCAGGGAGGGTTCTAAGGAATTCACCCCTCCACTTT.